This is a list of T cell receptor beta chains from one sample in a study of cytomegalovirus exposure and HLA in healthy donors. The data were produced by immunoSEQ multiplex PCR, yet TCRdb's version contains in-frame clones alone and is incomplete. Among under 200,000 clones listed, about 96% were seen once. Sequences were obtained from PBMCs. The receptors come from a woman aged 18-29 years in good health and CMV-seronegative. The CDR3 runs from the conserved cysteine through the conserved F or W. Each record gives: clone size, D gene, V gene, J gene, CDR3 DNA, CDR3 protein. The D gene is left open where the match is weak. A clone size is listed for some rows: how often the clone was seen (once, few, many), or a class if it is expanded.

clone size: -; D gene: -; V gene: TRBV27; J gene: TRBJ2-3; CDR3 DNA: TGTGCCAGCAGACGGACTGTTAGCACAGATACGCAGTATTTT; CDR3 protein: CASRRTVSTDTQYF
clone size: -; D gene: -; V gene: TRBV4-1; J gene: TRBJ1-5; CDR3 DNA: TGCGCCAGCAGCCGCATAGGCAATCAGCCCCAGCATTTT; CDR3 protein: CASSRIGNQPQHF
clone size: once; D gene: TRBD1; V gene: TRBV7-3; J gene: TRBJ2-1; CDR3 DNA: TGTGCCAGCAGCCTAGGGACAGTAAGGATTGGGAATGAGCAGTTCTTC; CDR3 protein: CASSLGTVRIGNEQFF
clone size: -; D gene: TRBD1; V gene: TRBV5-1; J gene: TRBJ2-1; CDR3 DNA: TGCGCCAGCAGCGGGAGGACAGGGGGTGAGGGTGAGCAGTTCTTC; CDR3 protein: CASSGRTGGEGEQFF
clone size: -; D gene: TRBD1; V gene: TRBV7-9; J gene: TRBJ1-2; CDR3 DNA: TGTGCCAGCAGCTTTGGCCGGTGGACAGGGGACTATGGCTACACCTTC; CDR3 protein: CASSFGRWTGDYGYTF
clone size: -; D gene: -; V gene: TRBV27; J gene: TRBJ1-4; CDR3 DNA: TGTGCCAGCAGTCCCCGGGGGAGGTATGAAAAACTGTTTTTT; CDR3 protein: CASSPRGRYEKLFF
clone size: -; D gene: -; V gene: TRBV9; J gene: TRBJ2-2; CDR3 DNA: TGTGCCAGCAGCGTAGCGGGGGGCCAGAACACCGGGGAGCTGTTTTTT; CDR3 protein: CASSVAGGQNTGELFF
clone size: -; D gene: TRBD1; V gene: TRBV6-5; J gene: TRBJ1-4; CDR3 DNA: TGTGCCAGCAGTTTACGAACAGGGGGCGGACATGAAAAACTGTTTTTT; CDR3 protein: CASSLRTGGGHEKLFF
clone size: -; D gene: -; V gene: TRBV5-4; J gene: TRBJ1-2; CDR3 DNA: TGTGCCAGCAGCTTGCAGGATAACTATGGCTACACCTTC; CDR3 protein: CASSLQDNYGYTF
clone size: -; D gene: TRBD2; V gene: TRBV14; J gene: TRBJ2-3; CDR3 DNA: TGTGCCAGCAGCCAGTGGGGTGTAGCGGGGCCAGGAAATGATACGCAGTATTTT; CDR3 protein: CASSQWGVAGPGNDTQYF
clone size: -; D gene: TRBD1; V gene: TRBV19; J gene: TRBJ1-2; CDR3 DNA: TGTGCCAGTAGTACCCTGACAGGGGGCGCGGGTGGCTACACCTTC; CDR3 protein: CASSTLTGGAGGYTF
clone size: -; D gene: -; V gene: TRBV21-1; J gene: TRBJ1-3; CDR3 DNA: TGTGCCACTTTCGGGGAGGGGCCCCCAGAGAGCTCTGGAAACACCATATATTTT; CDR3 protein: CATFGEGPPESSGNTIYF
clone size: once; D gene: TRBD2; V gene: TRBV5-4; J gene: TRBJ2-2; CDR3 DNA: TGTGCCAGCAGCTTAATAGCGGGGGGAACCGGGGAGCTGTTTTTT; CDR3 protein: CASSLIAGGTGELFF
clone size: once; D gene: TRBD1; V gene: TRBV6-6; J gene: TRBJ1-5; CDR3 DNA: TGTGCCAGCAGTGACGCCGGGACAGACAATCAGCCCCAGCATTTT; CDR3 protein: CASSDAGTDNQPQHF
clone size: -; D gene: TRBD1; V gene: TRBV11-3; J gene: TRBJ2-3; CDR3 DNA: TGTGCCAGCAGCTTCGGACAGGGGCCAGGAACAGATACGCAGTATTTT; CDR3 protein: CASSFGQGPGTDTQYF
clone size: -; D gene: -; V gene: TRBV7-9; J gene: TRBJ1-2; CDR3 DNA: TGTGCCAGCAGCTTAGAGAACCGGAACTATGGCTACACCTTC; CDR3 protein: CASSLENRNYGYTF
clone size: -; D gene: -; V gene: TRBV27; J gene: TRBJ1-6; CDR3 DNA: TGTGCCAGCAGTTTATATAGCGGACAAAGCTCCTATAATTCACCCCTCCACTTT; CDR3 protein: CASSLYSGQSSYNSPLHF
clone size: -; D gene: -; V gene: TRBV6-4; J gene: TRBJ2-2; CDR3 DNA: TGTGCCAGCACCCAACAGGGCACCGGGGAGCTGTTTTTT; CDR3 protein: CASTQQGTGELFF
clone size: -; D gene: -; V gene: TRBV7-3; J gene: TRBJ2-7; CDR3 DNA: TGTGCCAGCAGCTTAACCGGGTCCGGCGAGCAGTACTTC; CDR3 protein: CASSLTGSGEQYF
clone size: -; D gene: TRBD2; V gene: TRBV5-4; J gene: TRBJ2-3; CDR3 DNA: TGTGCCAGCGGAGCGGGGGGGCTGGTGGAAGATACGCAGTATTTT; CDR3 protein: CASGAGGLVEDTQYF
clone size: -; D gene: -; V gene: TRBV7-9; J gene: TRBJ1-2; CDR3 DNA: TGTGCCAGCAGCTCCCGGGAACGGGATAACTATGGCTACACCTTC; CDR3 protein: CASSSRERDNYGYTF
clone size: -; D gene: TRBD1; V gene: TRBV5-1; J gene: TRBJ2-7; CDR3 DNA: TGCGCCAGCAGCTCGAAATGGGACAGGGAGATTAAGCAGCAGTACTTC; CDR3 protein: CASSSKWDREIKQQYF
clone size: -; D gene: -; V gene: TRBV28; J gene: TRBJ1-4; CDR3 DNA: TGTGCCAGCGGGGGGGCCTCAACTAATGAAAAACTGTTTTTT; CDR3 protein: CASGGASTNEKLFF
clone size: -; D gene: TRBD1; V gene: TRBV4-3; J gene: TRBJ2-7; CDR3 DNA: TGCGCCAGCAGCCAGGCGACAGGGGGGGCCTACGAGCAGTACTTC; CDR3 protein: CASSQATGGAYEQYF
clone size: -; D gene: -; V gene: TRBV19; J gene: TRBJ1-2; CDR3 DNA: TGTGCCAGTAGTATCGGGACACTAGATAACTATGGCTACACCTTC; CDR3 protein: CASSIGTLDNYGYTF
clone size: -; D gene: TRBD1; V gene: TRBV5-8; J gene: TRBJ1-5; CDR3 DNA: TGTGCCAGCAGCCCTGGGACAGGGTACAATCAGCCCCAGCATTTT; CDR3 protein: CASSPGTGYNQPQHF
clone size: -; D gene: -; V gene: TRBV19; J gene: TRBJ1-2; CDR3 DNA: TGTGCCAGTAACTTAGGAGGGGCCGATGGCTACACCTTC; CDR3 protein: CASNLGGADGYTF
clone size: -; D gene: -; V gene: TRBV18; J gene: TRBJ2-5; CDR3 DNA: TGTGCCAGCTCACCAACGACGGGTTTCCAAGAGACCCAGTACTTC; CDR3 protein: CASSPTTGFQETQYF
clone size: -; D gene: -; V gene: TRBV5-5; J gene: TRBJ2-1; CDR3 DNA: TGTGCCAGCAGCTTAGGGGGGGGTGCCTACAATGAGCAGTTCTTC; CDR3 protein: CASSLGGGAYNEQFF
clone size: -; D gene: TRBD1; V gene: TRBV10-3; J gene: TRBJ1-1; CDR3 DNA: TGTGCCATCAGCCCGACAGGGGCTGAAGCTTTCTTT; CDR3 protein: CAISPTGAEAFF
clone size: -; D gene: -; V gene: TRBV6-6; J gene: TRBJ1-3; CDR3 DNA: TGTGCCAGCAGTTATCAGGCAGAAGCGGGGACCATATATTTT; CDR3 protein: CASSYQAEAGTIYF
clone size: -; D gene: TRBD1; V gene: TRBV7-2; J gene: TRBJ2-7; CDR3 DNA: TGTGCCAGCAGCTCCCGGGACAGACGTTCATACGAGCAGTACTTC; CDR3 protein: CASSSRDRRSYEQYF
clone size: -; D gene: -; V gene: TRBV6-5; J gene: TRBJ2-7; CDR3 DNA: TGTGCCAGCAGTTATTCGCTGAGAAAGAGCTCCTACGAGCAGTACTTC; CDR3 protein: CASSYSLRKSSYEQYF
clone size: -; D gene: -; V gene: TRBV7-8; J gene: TRBJ2-2; CDR3 DNA: TGTGCCAGCAGTCGCAGGGGAAACACCGGGGAGCTGTTTTTT; CDR3 protein: CASSRRGNTGELFF
clone size: -; D gene: -; V gene: TRBV18; J gene: TRBJ2-5; CDR3 DNA: TGTGCCAGCTCACCGGGCTTGCAAGAGACCCAGTACTTC; CDR3 protein: CASSPGLQETQYF
clone size: -; D gene: TRBD1; V gene: TRBV10-2; J gene: TRBJ1-6; CDR3 DNA: TGCGCCAGCAGAGGGGCGGGACAGACTAATTCACCCCTCCACTTT; CDR3 protein: CASRGAGQTNSPLHF
clone size: -; D gene: TRBD1; V gene: TRBV11-2; J gene: TRBJ1-6; CDR3 DNA: TGTGCCAGCAGCTCTGGACAGGGGGTGAATTCACCCCTCCACTTT; CDR3 protein: CASSSGQGVNSPLHF
clone size: -; D gene: -; V gene: TRBV19; J gene: TRBJ1-3; CDR3 DNA: TGTGCCAGTAGTGACAGGACCTACTCTGGAAACACCATATATTTT; CDR3 protein: CASSDRTYSGNTIYF
clone size: -; D gene: TRBD1; V gene: TRBV29-1; J gene: TRBJ1-3; CDR3 DNA: TGCAGCGCCCGTAGGGGGCAAGGAAACACCATATATTTT; CDR3 protein: CSARRGQGNTIYF
clone size: -; D gene: TRBD2; V gene: TRBV9; J gene: TRBJ2-1; CDR3 DNA: TGTGCCAGCAGCGTAGGCGGGGGGGCCAAGAATGAGCAGTTCTTC; CDR3 protein: CASSVGGGAKNEQFF
clone size: -; D gene: -; V gene: TRBV4-1; J gene: TRBJ1-1; CDR3 DNA: TGCGCCAGCAGCCAATGGGCAGGGGACGGCCGGAACACTGAAGCTTTCTTT; CDR3 protein: CASSQWAGDGRNTEAFF